This T cell receptor beta chain was sequenced for a study of cytomegalovirus exposure and HLA in healthy donors. After removal of 5 bases from V and 5 bases from J, the junction contained 7 bases not matched to a gene. The CDR3 covers 14 residues. Germline V lookup: CDR1 MDHEN, CDR2 SYDVKM. This clone turned up a few times. This PCR relied on a set of 60 Vbeta primers and 13 Jbeta primers. Here immunoSEQ multiplex PCR was the method, and the copy in TCRdb shows in-frame clones only, minus some. The sample yields 180,000 or so clones, approximately 80% seen once. The specimen sequenced was PBMCs. The receptor was derived from a girl aged 10 to 17 in good health and CMV-seropositive. The genes are TRBV28 and TRBJ2-7; 9 bases fit TRBD1. The CDR3 coding sequence is TGTGCCAGCAGTCTAGGGACAGGGAACGACGAGCAGTACTTC. It specifies CASSLGTGNDEQYF.